The 21 T cell receptor beta chains reported below all come from one sample, sequenced in a study of T cell responses to AZD1222 COVID-19 vaccine. Assay used: immunoSEQ multiplex PCR; TCRdb lists only in-frame clones, some missing. The sample consists of over 70,000 clones, 85% to 90% of them appearing once. This sample comprised peripheral blood, obtained on day 0 of MenACWY control vaccination. The receptor source for this set is an adult in good health.

V gene TRBV28 combines with J gene TRBJ1-2; 8 positions match TRBD1. From germline, CDR1 is MDHEN and CDR2 SYDVKM. The CDR3 has 13 residues. The V gene end was trimmed by 4 bases and the J gene end by 7 bases; junction bases not matched to a gene: 5. CDR3 region: CASSWGDRSGYTF. DNA for the CDR3: TGTGCCAGCAGTTGGGGGGACAGGTCTGGCTACACCTTC.

The rearrangement links TRBV27 to TRBJ1-1; no firm D call. Germline values: CDR1 MNHEY, CDR2 SMNVEV (reference sequence). CDR3 length equals 16 residues. The germline V and J ends were trimmed by 8 bases and 0 bases, with 19 bases remaining between them. CDR3 region: CASQDYTGPMNTEAFF. CDR3 bases: TGTGCCAGCCAGGATTATACCGGACCCATGAACACTGAAGCTTTCTTT.

The rearrangement uses TRBV30 and TRBJ1-6, with D possibly TRBD1 on 6 matching bases. Germline V CDR1 and CDR2: GTSNPN, SVGIG (reference sequence). The CDR3 length is 13 residues. The V gene lost 0 bases and the J gene lost 14 bases, with 14 bases spanning the gap. DNA for the CDR3: TGTGCCTGGAGTGTGTCAACAGGGATAACCCTCCACTTT. Its protein is CAWSVSTGITLHF.

V is TRBV4-3 and J is TRBJ1-6, with 8 bases lining up with TRBD1. Trimming at V came to 4 bases and at J to 6 bases, leaving 17 bases not matched to a gene. The CDR3 sequence is 19 residues long. Germline values: CDR1 LGHNA, CDR2 YSLEER. CDR3 DNA sequence: TGCGCCAGCAGCCTGGATCTAGACCAGGGGGCCGCGAGTAATTCACCCCTCCACTTT. It yields the protein CASSLDLDQGAASNSPLHF.

The chain employs TRBV6-5 and TRBJ1-2; D is undetermined. V lost 0 bases to trimming and J lost 4 bases, with 12 bases between them. Germline V gene data show CDR1 as MNHEY and CDR2 as SVGAGI. This CDR3 spans 15 amino acids. CDR3 sequence (DNA): TGTGCCAGCAGTTACTCGATGAGCAGGTTCTATGGCTACACCTTC. Protein sequence: CASSYSMSRFYGYTF.

V gene TRBV6-5 combines with J gene TRBJ2-3; 13 bases are a match to TRBD2. Germline V gene data show CDR1 as MNHEY and CDR2 as SVGAGI. The CDR3 contains 15 residues. Germline trimming cut 8 bases from V and 5 bases from J; bases unmatched to any gene: 7. CDR3 amino acids: CASVGLAGDGDTQYF. CDR3 coding DNA: TGTGCCAGCGTTGGACTAGCGGGGGACGGAGATACGCAGTATTTT.

J is TRBJ2-2 and V is TRBV7-9; D is unclear. V was trimmed by 5 bases and J by 0 bases, leaving 7 bases between them. The germline V gene has CDR1 SEHNR and CDR2 FQNEAQ (reference sequence). The CDR3 is made up of 14 amino acids. The CDR3 bases are TGTGCCAGCAGCCCGGGTCCGAACACCGGGGAGCTGTTTTTT. Translating gives CASSPGPNTGELFF.

This clone was recorded once. The chain joins TRBV7-9 to TRBJ1-4; D might be TRBD1 (6 bases). Trimming shortened V by 7 bases and J by 7 bases, and 19 bases separated the two germline ends. This CDR3 has 15 residues. Germline-derived CDR1 and CDR2 are SEHNR and FQNEAQ (reference sequence). The CDR3 DNA reads as TGTGCCAGCACCACGGGGGCCTCGAGGGGTGAAAAACTGTTTTTT. Its protein product is CASTTGASRGEKLFF.

The chain carries TRBV6-5 and TRBJ1-4; D is undetermined. V gave up 0 bases and J gave up 10 bases, with 15 bases separating them. The length of the CDR3 is 15 residues. The germline V gene has CDR1 MNHEY and CDR2 SVGAGI. In nucleotides, the CDR3 is TGTGCCAGCAGTTACTCGGTAACGGCGGCCATAAAACTGTTTTTT. It is translated as CASSYSVTAAIKLFF.

The rearrangement uses TRBV4-1 and TRBJ1-1; no clear D. The CDR3 runs 14 residues. Germline V CDR1 and CDR2: MGHRA, YSYEKL. V gave up 0 bases and J gave up 3 bases, with 8 bases separating them. CDR3 protein: CASSQDPGYTEAFF. The CDR3 nucleotides are TGCGCCAGCAGCCAAGACCCCGGGTACACTGAAGCTTTCTTT.

This chain links TRBV4-1 with TRBJ1-4; possible D gene TRBD1, 5 bases. V was shortened by 2 bases and J by 3 bases, with 7 bases between the two germline ends. CDR1 is MGHRA, CDR2 YSYEKL, per germline. CDR3 size: 14 residues. The CDR3 spells CASSQRGANEKLFF. The CDR3 DNA follows: TGCGCCAGCAGCCAACGGGGGGCTAATGAAAAACTGTTTTTT.

J is TRBJ1-1 and V is TRBV6-6; 10 bases agree with TRBD1. Germline assignment: CDR1 MNHNY and CDR2 SVGAGI (reference sequence). This CDR3 has 16 residues. The junction had 8 bases not matched to a gene; V was cut back by 4 bases and J by 3 bases. The CDR3 here is CASSSQTGGGDTEAFF. The CDR3 DNA sequence: TGTGCCAGCAGTTCTCAGACAGGGGGCGGGGACACTGAAGCTTTCTTT.

The genes are TRBV20-1 and TRBJ1-5, with D unresolved. This CDR3 contains 13 residues. V was clipped by 6 bases and J by 4 bases, with 13 bases between them. Germline loops: CDR1 DFQATT, CDR2 SNEGSKA (reference sequence). CDR3 bases: TGCAGTGCGAGTGCTCTCGGGAATCAGCCCCAGCATTTT. Its protein product is CSASALGNQPQHF.

V usage is TRBV7-9 and J usage is TRBJ2-5; TRBD2 is a possible D gene (6 bases). Germline lookup yields CDR1 SEHNR and CDR2 FQNEAQ (reference sequence). CDR3 length: 14 residues. Trimming pared 3 bases from V and 0 bases from J, leaving 8 bases between. As DNA, the CDR3 is TGTGCCAGCAGCTTTCGGAGGGACCAAGAGACCCAGTACTTC. Amino acid sequence: CASSFRRDQETQYF.

The chain links TRBV10-3 to TRBJ1-2; 10 bases are a match to TRBD1. The CDR3 is 17 amino acids. Trimming removed 3 bases from V and 6 bases from J; junction bases left unmatched: 13. Germline assignment: CDR1 ENHRY and CDR2 SYGVKD. CDR3 region: CAISDPGQGLTSHGYTF. CDR3 nucleotides: TGTGCCATCAGTGACCCGGGACAGGGGCTTACCAGCCATGGCTACACCTTC.

In DNA, the CDR3 is TGTGCCAGCAGCGTCCGGGACAGAATCCCAGATACGCAGTATTTT. Protein product: CASSVRDRIPDTQYF. The rearrangement joins TRBV9 to TRBJ2-3; 7 nucleotides match TRBD1. This CDR3 is 15 amino acids long. Looked up from germline, CDR1 is SGDLS and CDR2 is YYNGEE. J gave up 4 bases and V 2 bases, and 7 bases lay outside the gene matches.

The V gene is TRBV20-1, the J gene TRBJ2-5; weak D call: TRBD2 (5 bases). The CDR3 extends over 11 amino acids. Per the germline V gene, CDR1 is DFQATT and CDR2 is SNEGSKA (reference sequence). CDR3 in amino acids: CTSSLAETQYF. Here the CDR3 DNA reads TGCACTAGCTCCCTGGCGGAGACCCAGTACTTC.

This clone appeared a single time. This chain uses TRBV19 with TRBJ1-1, with 10 bases matching TRBD1. Germline V CDR1 and CDR2: LNHDA, SQIVND (reference sequence). V shed 4 bases and J 1 base; nucleotides not matched to a gene: 9. The CDR3 totals 17 residues. CDR3 nucleotide sequence: TGTGCCAGTAGTACTCGGGGACAGGGGATTTCGAACACTGAAGCTTTCTTT. This encodes CASSTRGQGISNTEAFF.

The chain is built from TRBV19 and TRBJ1-6; no definite D call. The CDR3 loop spans 14 amino acids. The germline V gene has CDR1 LNHDA and CDR2 SQIVND (reference sequence). Trimming shortened V by 3 bases and J by 1 base, and 4 bases separated the two germline ends. DNA for the CDR3: TGTGCCAGTAGTATGGGGTCCTATAATTCACCCCTCCACTTT. It specifies CASSMGSYNSPLHF.

The chain is built from TRBV7-2 and TRBJ1-1; TRBD1 agrees at 7 bases. The CDR3 runs to 13 residues. Germline V gene lookup returns CDR1 SGHTA and CDR2 FQGNSA. After removal of 1 base from V and 8 bases from J, the junction contained 4 bases not matched to a gene. The CDR3 spells CASSLDRGQEAFF. CDR3 nucleotide sequence: TGTGCCAGCAGCTTAGATCGGGGACAGGAAGCTTTCTTT.

The CDR3 is CASSQGGRDGSYEQYF. CDR3 nucleotides: TGCGCCAGCAGCCAAGGAGGGCGGGACGGATCCTACGAGCAGTACTTC. The chain is built from TRBV4-1 and TRBJ2-7, with a tentative D call TRBD2 (6 bases). Germline V CDR1 and CDR2: MGHRA, YSYEKL. The CDR3 is 16 amino acids. V lost 1 base and J lost 1, with 14 bases in between.